Listed below are T cell receptor beta chains from one sample, sequenced in a study of monozygotic twins with inflammatory bowel disease. TCRdb re-called the 5' RACE reads and shows each CDR3 protein once, DNA omitted. The sample table sets out about 110,000 distinct CDR3 sequences. Sequences were obtained from blood. Source of these receptors: a human donor with ulcerative colitis or Crohn's disease, or a healthy co-twin of an affected twin (not recorded which). Both conserved end residues are part of each CDR3.

TRBJ1-1 TRBV12-3/TRBV12-4 17 CASSLGVDPGMNTEAFF
TRBJ2-3 TRBV7-2 16 CASSFGWTSFTDTQYF
TRBJ2-2 TRBV4-1 17 CASSPRRSTANTGELFF
TRBJ1-1 TRBV5-1 14 CASSDPGGTTEAFF
TRBJ1-5 TRBV5-1 15 CASSESTGENQPQHF
TRBJ1-2 TRBV7-9 15 CASSPQGRGRYGYTF
TRBJ2-1 TRBV11-2 16 CASSLVPGPSYNEQFF
TRBJ2-1 TRBV7-2 15 CASSVRTGSYNEQFF
TRBJ1-5 TRBV2 15 CASSEMSQASQPQHF
TRBJ2-7 TRBV5-1 16 CASSRLAGVEIYEQYF
TRBJ1-2 TRBV5-1 14 CASSFWADPYGYTF
TRBJ2-3 TRBV5-1 16 CASSLAWTSATDTQYF
TRBJ1-3 TRBV19 16 CASSISHSIKGNTIYF
TRBJ1-2 TRBV4-2 15 CASSPDREGGYGYTF
TRBJ2-1 TRBV9 14 CASSIVAPSHEQFF
TRBJ2-1 TRBV5-1 16 CASSLLASGGWNEQFF
TRBJ2-1 TRBV12-3/TRBV12-4 17 CASRGEGRLRSYNEQFF
TRBJ2-7 TRBV27 14 CASRRGRGIYEQYF
TRBJ2-7 TRBV7-6 14 CASSYRQGSYEQYF
TRBJ1-5 TRBV12-3/TRBV12-4 14 CASSLGGSHQPQHF
TRBJ2-1 TRBV20-1 11 CSARDRQGPFF
TRBJ2-5 TRBV4-3 18 CASSQEGLAGVSQETQYF
TRBJ1-1 TRBV20-1 11 CSAQGNTEAFF
TRBJ2-1 TRBV5-1 15 CASSRDLSSYNEQFF
TRBJ2-3 TRBV20-1 14 CSARVTQRRDTEYF
TRBJ1-6 TRBV10-3 17 CAISEAQGGTYNSPLHF
TRBJ1-1 TRBV4-1 16 CASSQDFPGRGTEAFF
TRBJ2-7 TRBV7-8 13 CASSPGTMEEQYF
TRBJ1-2 TRBV2 14 CASIKEGGGAGYTF
TRBJ1-3 TRBV12-3/TRBV12-4 17 CASSLVGETGSGNTIYF
TRBJ2-3 TRBV5-1 16 CASSPQGQGAADTQYF
TRBJ2-1 TRBV28 14 CASSDRGQFDEQFF
TRBJ1-2 TRBV28 14 CASRPSGTEYGYTF
TRBJ1-3 TRBV11-2 15 CASSVDGTLGNTIYF
TRBJ2-7 TRBV20-1 13 CSARETEWHEQYF
TRBJ2-1 TRBV2 15 CASGEGELGGNEQFF
TRBJ2-3 TRBV5-5 13 CASSRGPADTQYF
TRBJ2-3 TRBV21-1 18 CASSKENSGGARTDTQYF
TRBJ2-2 TRBV11-3 14 CASSARLKTGELFF
TRBJ2-1 TRBV27 14 CASSLGYPYNEQFF
TRBJ2-3 TRBV12-3/TRBV12-4 15 CASSLPGASTDTQYF
TRBJ1-5 TRBV12-3/TRBV12-4 16 CASSLSGAYSNQPQHF
TRBJ2-1 TRBV20-1 13 CSARGGVYNEQFF
TRBJ2-1 TRBV4-1 13 CASRAEGWNEQFF
TRBJ1-5 TRBV2 15 CASTGSGATNQPQHF
TRBJ2-6 TRBV20-1 17 CSALRRTGGTGANVLTF